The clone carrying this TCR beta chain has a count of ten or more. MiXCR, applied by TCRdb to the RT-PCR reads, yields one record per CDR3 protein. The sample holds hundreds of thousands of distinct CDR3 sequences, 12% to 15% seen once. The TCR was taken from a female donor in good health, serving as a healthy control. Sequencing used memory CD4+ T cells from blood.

DNA for the CDR3: TGTGCCAGCAGCTTAGCTCAGACCTACTACAATGAGCAGTTCTTC. Its protein is CASSLAQTYYNEQFF. The chain links TRBV7-9 to TRBJ2-1; the D is unclear. The germline V gene encodes CDR1 SEHNR and CDR2 FQNEAQ (reference sequence). V dropped 0 bases and J dropped 3 bases, with 9 bases sitting between them. This CDR3 comprises 15 residues.